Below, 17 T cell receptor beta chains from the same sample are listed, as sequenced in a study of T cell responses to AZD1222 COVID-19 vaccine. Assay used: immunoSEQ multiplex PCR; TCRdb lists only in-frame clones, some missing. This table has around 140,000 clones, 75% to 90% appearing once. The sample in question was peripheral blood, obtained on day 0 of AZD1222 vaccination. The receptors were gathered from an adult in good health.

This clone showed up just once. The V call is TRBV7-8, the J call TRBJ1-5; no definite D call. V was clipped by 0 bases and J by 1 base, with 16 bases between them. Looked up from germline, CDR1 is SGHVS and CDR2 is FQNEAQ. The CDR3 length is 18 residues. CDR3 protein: CASSLARLGLGSNQPQHF. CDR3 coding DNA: TGTGCCAGCAGCTTAGCGCGTCTGGGCCTGGGGAGCAATCAGCCCCAGCATTTT. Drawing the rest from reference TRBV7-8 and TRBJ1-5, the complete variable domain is GAGVSQSPRYKVAKRGQDVALRCDPISGHVSLFWYQQALGQGPEFLTYFQNEAQLDKSGLPSDRFFAERPEGSVSTLKIQRTQQEDSAVYLCASSLARLGLGSNQPQHFGDGTRLSIL.

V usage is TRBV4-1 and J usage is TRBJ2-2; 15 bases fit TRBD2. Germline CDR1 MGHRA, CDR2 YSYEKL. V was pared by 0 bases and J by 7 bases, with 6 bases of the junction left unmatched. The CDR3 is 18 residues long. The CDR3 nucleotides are TGCGCCAGCAGCCAAGAAGGACTAGCGGGGGGGCGGATCGGGGAGCTGTTTTTT. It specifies CASSQEGLAGGRIGELFF.

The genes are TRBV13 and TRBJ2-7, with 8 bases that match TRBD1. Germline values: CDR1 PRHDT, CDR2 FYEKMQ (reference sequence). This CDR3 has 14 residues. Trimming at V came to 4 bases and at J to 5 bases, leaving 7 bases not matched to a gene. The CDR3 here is CASSSGQGIHEQYF. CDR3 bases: TGTGCCAGCAGCTCTGGACAGGGTATCCACGAGCAGTACTTC. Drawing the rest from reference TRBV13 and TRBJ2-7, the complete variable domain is AAGVIQSPRHLIKEKRETATLKCYPIPRHDTVYWYQQGPGQDPQFLISFYEKMQSDKGSIPDRFSAQQFSDYHSELNMSSLELGDSALYFCASSSGQGIHEQYFGPGTRLTVT.

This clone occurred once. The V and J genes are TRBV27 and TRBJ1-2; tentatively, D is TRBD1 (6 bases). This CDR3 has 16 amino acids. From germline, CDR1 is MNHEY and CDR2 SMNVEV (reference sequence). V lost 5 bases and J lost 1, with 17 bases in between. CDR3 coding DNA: TGTGCCAGCAGTCGGGCAGGCAGGGGCGGTAACTATGGCTACACCTTC. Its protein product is CASSRAGRGGNYGYTF.

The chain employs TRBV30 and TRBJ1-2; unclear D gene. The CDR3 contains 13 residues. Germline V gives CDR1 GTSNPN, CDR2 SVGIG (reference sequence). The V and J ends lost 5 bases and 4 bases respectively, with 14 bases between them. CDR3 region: CAWGKKAGYGYTF. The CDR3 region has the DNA TGTGCCTGGGGGAAGAAGGCAGGCTATGGCTACACCTTC.

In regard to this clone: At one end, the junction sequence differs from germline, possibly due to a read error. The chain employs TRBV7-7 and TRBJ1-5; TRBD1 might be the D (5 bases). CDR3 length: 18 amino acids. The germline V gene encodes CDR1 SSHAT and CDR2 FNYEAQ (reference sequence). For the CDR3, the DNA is TGTGCTAGCACCCTTATAGGAATGGGGGGTCGAGGCAATCAGCCCCAGCATTTT. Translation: CASTLIGMGGRGNQPQHF. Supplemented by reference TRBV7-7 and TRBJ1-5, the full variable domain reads GAGVSQSPRYKVTKRGQDVTLRCDPISSHATLYWYQQALGQGPEFLTYFNYEAQPDKSGLPSDRFSAERPEGSISTLTIQRTEQRDSAMYRCASTLIGMGGRGNQPQHFGDGTRLSIL.

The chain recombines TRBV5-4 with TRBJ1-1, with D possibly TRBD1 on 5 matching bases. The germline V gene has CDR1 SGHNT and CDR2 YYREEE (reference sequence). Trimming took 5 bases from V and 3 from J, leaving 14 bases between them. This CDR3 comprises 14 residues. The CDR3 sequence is CASSAGARDTEAFF. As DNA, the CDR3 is TGTGCCAGCAGTGCCGGGGCGAGGGACACTGAAGCTTTCTTT.

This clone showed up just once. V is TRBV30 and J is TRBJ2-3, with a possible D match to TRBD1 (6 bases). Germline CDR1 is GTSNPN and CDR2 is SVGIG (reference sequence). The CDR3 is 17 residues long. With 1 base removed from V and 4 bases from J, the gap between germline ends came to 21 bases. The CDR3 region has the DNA TGTGCCTGGAGTGCCCTGCCCGGGACATTGGAGTCAGATACGCAGTATTTT. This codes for CAWSALPGTLESDTQYF.

CDR3 residues: CASSKEANYGYTF. In DNA, the CDR3 is TGCGCCAGCAGTAAAGAAGCTAACTATGGCTACACCTTC. V usage is TRBV5-1 and J usage is TRBJ1-2; D gene unclear. The CDR3 loop spans 13 amino acids. Germline V gene data show CDR1 as SGHRS and CDR2 as YFSETQ. Trimming removed 5 bases at V and 0 bases at J, with 8 bases between.

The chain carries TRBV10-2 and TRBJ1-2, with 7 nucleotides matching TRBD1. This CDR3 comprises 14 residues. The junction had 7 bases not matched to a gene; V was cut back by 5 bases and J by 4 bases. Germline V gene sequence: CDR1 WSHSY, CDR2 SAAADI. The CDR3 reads CASSNRGPGYGYTF. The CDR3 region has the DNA TGCGCCAGCAGTAACAGGGGCCCTGGCTATGGCTACACCTTC.

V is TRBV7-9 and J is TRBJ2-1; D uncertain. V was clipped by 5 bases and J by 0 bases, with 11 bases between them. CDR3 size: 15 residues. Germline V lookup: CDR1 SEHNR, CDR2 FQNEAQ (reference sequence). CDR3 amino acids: CASSPVVNSYNEQFF. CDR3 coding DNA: TGTGCCAGCAGCCCAGTGGTGAACTCCTACAATGAGCAGTTCTTC.

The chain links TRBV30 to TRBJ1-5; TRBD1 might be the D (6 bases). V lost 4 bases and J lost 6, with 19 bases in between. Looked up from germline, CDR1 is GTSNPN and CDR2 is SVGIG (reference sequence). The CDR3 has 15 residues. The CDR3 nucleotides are TGTGCCTGGAAGCCGGGACACCTTAGGGGTCAGCCCCAGCATTTT. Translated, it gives CAWKPGHLRGQPQHF.

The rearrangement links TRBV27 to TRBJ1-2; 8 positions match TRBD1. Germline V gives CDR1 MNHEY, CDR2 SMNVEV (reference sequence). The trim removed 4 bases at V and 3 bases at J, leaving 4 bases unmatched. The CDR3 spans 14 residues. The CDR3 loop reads CASSSTGEYYGYTF. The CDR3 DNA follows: TGTGCCAGCAGTTCGACAGGGGAATACTATGGCTACACCTTC.

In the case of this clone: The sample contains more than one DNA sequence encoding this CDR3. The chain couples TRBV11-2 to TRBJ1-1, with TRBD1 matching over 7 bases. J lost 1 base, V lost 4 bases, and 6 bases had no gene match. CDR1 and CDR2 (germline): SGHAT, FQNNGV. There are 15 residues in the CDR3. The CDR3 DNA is TGTGCCAGCAGCTCGTCGGACAGGACGAACACTGAAGCTTTCTTT. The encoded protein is CASSSSDRTNTEAFF. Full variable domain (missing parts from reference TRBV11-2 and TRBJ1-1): EAGVAQSPRYKIIEKRQSVAFWCNPISGHATLYWYQQILGQGPKLLIQFQNNGVVDDSQLPKDRFSAERLKGVDSTLKIQPAKLEDSAVYLCASSSSDRTNTEAFFGQGTRLTVV.

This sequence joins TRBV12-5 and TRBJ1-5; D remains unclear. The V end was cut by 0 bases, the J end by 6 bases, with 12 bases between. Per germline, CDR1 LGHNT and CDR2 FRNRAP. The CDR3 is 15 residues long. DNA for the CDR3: TGTGCTAGTGGTTTGGTGACCACGGGCGGTCAGCCCCAGCATTTT. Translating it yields CASGLVTTGGQPQHF.

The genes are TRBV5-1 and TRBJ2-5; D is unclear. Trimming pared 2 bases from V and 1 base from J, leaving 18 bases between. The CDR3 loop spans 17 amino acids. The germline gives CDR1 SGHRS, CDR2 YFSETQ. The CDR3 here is CASSFVGLGRFQETQYF. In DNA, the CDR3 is TGCGCCAGCAGCTTTGTGGGCCTAGGGCGGTTCCAAGAGACCCAGTACTTC.

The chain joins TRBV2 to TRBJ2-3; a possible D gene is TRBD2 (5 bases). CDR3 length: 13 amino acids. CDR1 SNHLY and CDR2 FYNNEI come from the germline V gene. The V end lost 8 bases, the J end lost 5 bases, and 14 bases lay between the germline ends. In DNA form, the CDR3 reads TGTGCCAGCTCCAGAGGGCGGGTAGATACGCAGTATTTT. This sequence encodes CASSRGRVDTQYF.